This T cell receptor beta chain is drawn from a study of blood T cell repertoires in COVID-19 (TCRdb year 2020). Concerning the study at large: The collaborator samples originated in the United States, Italy and Spain and spanned the acute and convalescent phases of COVID-19. Subjects who had been exposed to COVID-19, were actively infected with it, or had recovered from it provided the deeply sampled blood TCRbeta repertoires that made up the dataset. The sample metadata nearly always contained a de-identified subject ID, COVID-19 status, age in years and sex. The repertoires were released in a freely available public database intended as a resource for research on the immune response to SARS-CoV-2. Samples were obtained from the ongoing ImmuneRACE study (first 160 participants) and from approximately 1,200 subjects provided by 6 global collaborators. The prospective study material was composed of cDNA or gDNA derived from T cells, B-cell-depleted T cells, or PBMCs. Where HLA class I and class II types were available, the types were taken from metadata supplied by the sample provider, not from assay-based typing. The full study reports these points: The amount of clinical and demographic metadata varied by source and participant and was provided uncurated.

This clone was seen more than once but under ten times. The antigen this receptor binds is unknown. The record has no base qualities; no much larger clone is one base away. TCRbeta CDR3 regions were amplified from genomic DNA using the immunoSEQ Assay, a bias-controlled multiplex PCR. In the authors' own workflow: The number of nucleated cells in each sample was estimated from the amplification of reference gene primers within the assay. Sequence reads were collapsed and filtered to measure the absolute abundance of every unique TCRbeta CDR3 rearrangement. For each sample, productive Simpson clonality was calculated by taking the square root of Simpson's diversity index across productive rearrangements. In TCRdb, the immuneACCESS table is reduced to in-frame sequences with V and J assigned. These tables do not hold every clone; where another copy was compared, an unresolved V gene accounts for under half, and the others remain unexplained. The DNA gave D and trimming, while V, J and clone size come from that table. In this sample the table shows 200,000 or so clones, 70% to 90% of which occur a single time. 9.5% to 14% of the sample belongs to the ten largest clones.

After removal of 5 bases from V and 0 bases from J, the junction retains 11 bases not matched to a gene. From the cysteine through the phenylalanine, the CDR3 covers 17 amino acids. The read is trimmed to its CDR3 DNA, 51 bases read in frame from base 1. The germline V gene specifies SGHNT as CDR1 and YENEEA as CDR2. Enrolling through a virtual design, the prospective study's participants ranged in age from about 18 to 89 years and lived across approximately 25 United States geographic areas. In the prospective study, participants were assigned to cohorts based on the clinical history participants reported in a screening survey and a study questionnaire. Recovered participants in ImmuneRACE Cohort 3 were defined by two consecutive negative NP/OP PCR tests, clearance by a healthcare professional, or resolution of symptoms. In the prospective study, whole blood, serum and a nasopharyngeal or oropharyngeal swab were collected from each participant by mobile phlebotomists. Prospective study participants could optionally give additional blood draws and questionnaires over an approximately two-month period. Before DNA extraction, prospective study blood samples were shipped either frozen or at room temperature.

The specimen was PBMCs or T cells enriched from blood (not recorded which). The TCR comes from a man younger than 45 who had recovered from COVID-19. The chain links TRBV11-3 with TRBJ2-3; 7 bases in the middle match TRBD2. Here the CDR3 is given as CASSPGASGKSTDTQYF. The DNA sequence follows: TGTGCCAGCAGCCCCGGGGCTAGCGGAAAGAGCACAGATACGCAGTATTTT. The full variable domain, with segments outside the CDR3 supplied by the reference TRBV11-3 and TRBJ2-3 proteins, appears as EAGVVQSPRYKIIEKKQPVAFWCNPISGHNTLYWYLQNLGQGPELLIRYENEEAVDDSQLPKDRFSAERLKGVDSTLKIQPAELGDSAVYLCASSPGASGKSTDTQYFGPGTRLTVL.